A selection of T cell receptor beta chains follows, all from one sample in a study of T-cell memory formation after mild COVID-19. TCRdb re-called the 5' RACE reads with MiXCR, one entry per CDR3 protein. The table has approximately 250,000 distinct CDR3 sequences, 15% seen once. Sequenced: PBMCs or a T cell subset sorted from them (not recorded which). Receptor source: an adult woman who had mild COVID-19 (a few samples of this study predate the infection). Cell type and time point are not known. Both conserved end residues are part of each CDR3.

CDR3,V
CATSVDSTDTQYF,TRBV24-1
CASNRDTPNTEAFF,TRBV2
CASSVGMNTEAFF,TRBV6-1
CASSVAAGAFTGELFF,TRBV9
CASSYGLAGLNEQFF,TRBV7-3
CASSSPRGRGGHTDTQYF,TRBV7-2
CSVARQTNYGYTF,TRBV20-1
CASTPGIGPLPDTQYF,TRBV12-3/TRBV12-4
CATGGGLHEQYF,TRBV2
CASRGVGRYEQYF,TRBV11-2
CASSQVGPAGYGYTF,TRBV4-2
CASSLYGVWDSVNTEAFF,TRBV7-9
CASSLGEPSVSPLHF,TRBV5-1
CASSLRPRTGDTYEQYF,TRBV7-9
CASSLESAGDETQYF,TRBV27
CASSPRGSGINEQFF,TRBV6-2/TRBV6-3
CASSLPPGEQYF,TRBV6-2/TRBV6-3
CASSSPGTGGPLNF,TRBV7-2
CASSLGIEQYF,TRBV5-1
CASSQDGRSWGYTF,TRBV3-1
CASGLVRTASTDTQYF,TRBV12-5
CASSQLPSGLNSPLHF,TRBV4-1
CATSDSSGTGNQPQHF,TRBV24-1
CASSPGQLDRGSPGELFF,TRBV7-2
CASSWAHNEQFF,TRBV7-9
CASSPGQGASAGELFF,TRBV5-1
CAIRNRDSNYEQYF,TRBV10-3
CASSLYGPYGYTF,TRBV27
CAISEVPTGNEQFF,TRBV10-3
CASSLAGTVAPSSYNEQFF,TRBV7-2
CASSYIVGGGRTEAFF,TRBV6-5
CASSLDLYTEAFF,TRBV2
CASTGENNEKLFF,TRBV4-3
CASSSGSGGYQETQYF,TRBV7-9
CASRHRDRAYEQYF,TRBV19
CASSQEGGWGEAFF,TRBV3-1
CASSRDSGEKLFF,TRBV12-3/TRBV12-4
CASRGQGAEAFF,TRBV5-1
CASSQRDRGTRRGEQFF,TRBV14
CASSSFAGDPGAQYF,TRBV5-1
CASSDIRDKGNQPQHF,TRBV19